This T cell receptor (beta chain) was profiled in a study of molecular identifiers for immune sequencing clone quantification. Findings of the study overall: Highly expanded clone sizes could be underestimated by identical TCR molecules that share a barcode.

In this sample, this clonotype turned up many times. Its antigen is unknown. TCRdb fed the PCR reads into MiXCR, producing one record per CDR3 protein. The table lists about 630,000 distinct CDR3 sequences, roughly 27% of them singletons. Sequences were obtained from naive CD8+ T cells from blood, with Jurkat cell RNA spiked in. Subset given: FACS-sorted CD8+CD4-CCR7+CD45RA+ naive T cells. This receptor was obtained from a human donor in good health. Some libraries in this study had Jurkat cell RNA spiked in.

This CDR3 is CASSFGRRGNQPQHF. The CDR3 nucleotides are TGTGCCAGCAGTTTTGGGCGGAGGGGCAATCAGCCCCAGCATTTT. This chain uses TRBV28 with TRBJ1-5, with D unclear. This CDR3 contains 15 residues. V was shortened by 3 bases and J by 2 bases, with 11 bases between the two germline ends. The germline V gene encodes CDR1 MDHEN and CDR2 SYDVKM.